Listed below are T cell receptor beta chains from one sample, sequenced in a study of memory CD4+ T cells and cytomegalovirus serostatus. TCRdb's copy holds only in-frame clones and misses some; the assay was immunoSEQ multiplex PCR. Among 56,000 or so clones listed, less than 85% were seen once. The sample taken for sequencing was memory CD4+ T cells from blood. The receptors here all came from an adult in good health and CMV-seronegative. Some clones in this sample may be carry-over from other donors' samples. The CDR3 runs from the conserved cysteine through the conserved F or W. Fields, in order: CDR3 length, clone size, D gene, V gene, J gene, CDR3 DNA, CDR3 protein. D genes are given only for firm matches. Clone size is given for some rows only: seen once, a few or many times, or a class if the clone is expanded.

len: 13
abundance: few
d_gene: .
v_gene: TRBV2
j_gene: TRBJ1-2
CDR3nt: TGTGCCAGCAGTGATAAAGGCAGCTATGGCTACACCTTC
CDR3aa: CASSDKGSYGYTF

len: 14
abundance: .
d_gene: .
v_gene: TRBV7-7
j_gene: TRBJ2-2
CDR3nt: TGTGCTAGCAGTTTAAATTTCGTCGGCGGGGAGCTGTTTTTT
CDR3aa: CASSLNFVGGELFF

len: 14
abundance: .
d_gene: .
v_gene: TRBV6-6
j_gene: TRBJ1-1
CDR3nt: TGTGCCAGCAGGCCCGCGGTGAGGAACACTGAAGCTTTCTTT
CDR3aa: CASRPAVRNTEAFF

len: 15
abundance: once
d_gene: .
v_gene: TRBV15
j_gene: TRBJ1-3
CDR3nt: TGTGCCACCAGCAGAGAGGGGACCACTAAAAACACCATATATTTT
CDR3aa: CATSREGTTKNTIYF

len: 16
abundance: .
d_gene: .
v_gene: TRBV4-1
j_gene: TRBJ1-2
CDR3nt: TGCGCCAGCAGCCAAGAAGGAGGGGGGCCGGGCTATGGCTACACCTTC
CDR3aa: CASSQEGGGPGYGYTF

len: 13
abundance: few
d_gene: .
v_gene: TRBV14
j_gene: TRBJ1-1
CDR3nt: TGTGCCAGCAGCCTACAGGAGAACACTGAAGCTTTCTTT
CDR3aa: CASSLQENTEAFF

len: 15
abundance: .
d_gene: .
v_gene: TRBV28
j_gene: TRBJ1-3
CDR3nt: TGTGCCAGCAGCGAGACAGTCCTCTCTGGAAACACCATATATTTT
CDR3aa: CASSETVLSGNTIYF

len: 15
abundance: .
d_gene: .
v_gene: TRBV6-1
j_gene: TRBJ2-7
CDR3nt: TGTGCCAGCAGTGATCCCAGCAGGGCCTCCTACGAGCAGTACTTC
CDR3aa: CASSDPSRASYEQYF

len: 13
abundance: .
d_gene: .
v_gene: TRBV7-9
j_gene: TRBJ2-3
CDR3nt: TGTGCCAGCAGCAGGGAAGTGACAGATACGCAGTATTTT
CDR3aa: CASSREVTDTQYF

len: 14
abundance: once
d_gene: .
v_gene: TRBV9
j_gene: TRBJ2-7
CDR3nt: TGTGCCAGCAGCGTAGCGGCAGGGCCCTACGAGCAGTACTTC
CDR3aa: CASSVAAGPYEQYF

len: 14
abundance: .
d_gene: .
v_gene: TRBV5-1
j_gene: TRBJ1-4
CDR3nt: TGCGCCAGCAGCTTGTGGATCACGGGTGAAAAACTGTTTTTT
CDR3aa: CASSLWITGEKLFF

len: 15
abundance: .
d_gene: TRBD1
v_gene: TRBV7-8
j_gene: TRBJ1-5
CDR3nt: TGTGCCAGCAGCTTAGGACAGGGGGCGGGTCAGCCCCAGCATTTT
CDR3aa: CASSLGQGAGQPQHF

len: 11
abundance: .
d_gene: .
v_gene: TRBV7-6
j_gene: TRBJ1-3
CDR3nt: TGTGCCAGCAGCTTTGGGTCCACCATATATTTT
CDR3aa: CASSFGSTIYF

len: 12
abundance: .
d_gene: .
v_gene: TRBV2
j_gene: TRBJ1-1
CDR3nt: TGTGCCAGCAAGGCAGGGATGACTGAAGCTTTCTTT
CDR3aa: CASKAGMTEAFF

len: 14
abundance: few
d_gene: TRBD2
v_gene: TRBV10-3
j_gene: TRBJ2-1
CDR3nt: TGTGCCATCAATATAGCGGGAGGAGACAATGAGCAGTTCTTC
CDR3aa: CAINIAGGDNEQFF